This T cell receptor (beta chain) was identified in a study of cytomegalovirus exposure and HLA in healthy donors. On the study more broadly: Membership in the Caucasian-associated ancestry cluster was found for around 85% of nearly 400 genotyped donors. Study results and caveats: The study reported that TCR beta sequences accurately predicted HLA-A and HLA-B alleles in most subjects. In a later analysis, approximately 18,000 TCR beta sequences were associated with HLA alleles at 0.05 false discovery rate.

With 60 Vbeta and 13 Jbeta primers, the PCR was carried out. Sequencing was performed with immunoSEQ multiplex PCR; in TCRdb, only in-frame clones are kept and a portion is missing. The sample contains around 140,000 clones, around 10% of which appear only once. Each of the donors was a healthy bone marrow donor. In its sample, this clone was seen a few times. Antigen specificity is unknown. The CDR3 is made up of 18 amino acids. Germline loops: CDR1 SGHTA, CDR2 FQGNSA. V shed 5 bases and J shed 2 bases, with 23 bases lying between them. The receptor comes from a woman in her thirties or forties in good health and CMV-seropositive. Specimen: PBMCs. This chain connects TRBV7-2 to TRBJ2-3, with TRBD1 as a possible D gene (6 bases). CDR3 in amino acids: CASSPSATGQTYTDTQYF. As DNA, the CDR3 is TGTGCCAGCAGCCCCAGTGCCACCGGACAGACTTACACAGATACGCAGTATTTT.